This TCR beta chain was observed in a study of cytomegalovirus exposure and HLA in healthy donors. As concerns this clone: Antigen specificity is unknown.

PCR was performed using 60 Vbeta and 13 Jbeta primers. Per the authors' pipeline: An analysis that came later counted some 85 million unique TCR beta chains, approximately 12 million shared. Sequencing used immunoSEQ multiplex PCR; TCRdb keeps in-frame clones, though not all of them. Clone size and the V and J calls come from that table; the DNA yielded D and trimming. Of over 20,000 clones listed, almost 70% are singletons. Germline CDR1 and CDR2: SEHNR and FQNEAQ (reference sequence). V shed 0 bases and J shed 5 bases, with 19 bases lying between them. This CDR3 has 17 amino acids. General observations from the study: As confirmed in vitro, a few CMV-associated chains were specific for CMV antigens. Reportedly, fewer N-insertions than the approximately 700-donor mean appeared in an Asian-associated ancestry cluster in a later analysis. HLA alleles showed associations with some 15,000 TCR beta sequences in a later analysis, at a 0.05 false discovery rate.

Sequencing was performed on PBMCs. This TCR came from a woman in her 50s in good health and CMV-seronegative. V usage is TRBV7-9 and J usage is TRBJ1-2, with D perhaps matching TRBD1 (6 bases). The CDR3 sequence: CASSLAIEAGVLYGYTF. CDR3 in DNA: TGTGCCAGCAGCTTAGCGATAGAGGCAGGGGTCCTTTATGGCTACACCTTC.